The 3 T cell receptor beta chains in this list originate from one sample, sequenced in a study of identical twins. One entry per CDR3 protein results from TCRdb running MiXCR on the 5' RACE reads. Found here are approximately 1.8 million distinct CDR3 sequences, about 30% of them singletons; the top ten hold 0.25% to 0.3%. Source material: cord blood. The source of these receptors is a newborn girl in good health.

There are a few counts of this clonotype. The chain joins TRBV12-5 to TRBJ2-3, with 13 bases lining up with TRBD2. This CDR3 has 21 amino acids. V lost 1 base to trimming and J lost 0 bases; unmatched junction nucleotides: 13. Germline V lookup: CDR1 LGHNT, CDR2 FRNRAP. The CDR3 sequence: CASGLGSGRGLAGSSTDTQYF. The CDR3, as DNA: TGTGCTAGTGGTTTGGGAAGCGGTCGGGGACTAGCGGGGTCTAGCACAGATACGCAGTATTTT.

This rearrangement joins TRBV6-6 to TRBJ2-3; the D is unclear. Looked up from germline, CDR1 is MNHNY and CDR2 is SVGAGI (reference sequence). Trimming left V 2 bases short and J 8 bases short, with 5 bases between. This CDR3 has 11 residues. The CDR3 DNA reads TGTGCCAGCAGTTACCGGGTTACGCAGTATTTT. Amino acids: CASSYRVTQYF.

The chain has TRBV28 and TRBJ2-3; TRBD2 is a possible D gene (5 bases). The germline V and J ends were trimmed by 5 bases and 4 bases, with 13 bases remaining between them. Per the germline V gene, CDR1 is MDHEN and CDR2 is SYDVKM. The length of the CDR3 is 14 residues. CDR3 nucleotides: TGTGCCAGCAGTACCCGAGGGAACCCAGATACGCAGTATTTT. Protein sequence: CASSTRGNPDTQYF.